The 25 T cell receptor beta chains in this list originate from one sample, sequenced in a study of T cell responses to AZD1222 COVID-19 vaccine. Assay used: immunoSEQ multiplex PCR; TCRdb lists only in-frame clones, some missing. In the table there are 55,000 to 75,000 clones, around 74% of which are singletons. The specimen comprised peripheral blood, sampled on day 0 of MenACWY control vaccination. These receptors were taken from an adult in good health.

The rearrangement links TRBV19 to TRBJ1-2; TRBD1 matches at 8 bases. This CDR3 region has 11 residues. V lost 6 bases to trimming and J lost 9 bases; unmatched junction nucleotides: 3. Per the germline V gene, CDR1 is LNHDA and CDR2 is SQIVND (reference sequence). The CDR3 nucleotides are TGTGCCAGTAGCGACAGGGGAAGCTACACCTTC. Encoded protein: CASSDRGSYTF.

This clone was detected only a few times. V and J are TRBV18 and TRBJ2-2, with TRBD1 matching 7 bases. The CDR3 is 15 residues long. Germline values: CDR1 KGHSH, CDR2 LQKENI. V shed 3 bases, J shed 4 bases, and the junction held 5 bases outside the gene matches. The CDR3 region is CASSPRDSSTGELFF. For the CDR3, the DNA is TGTGCCAGCTCACCTCGGGACAGCAGCACCGGGGAGCTGTTTTTT.

This sequence joins TRBV4-3 and TRBJ2-1; TRBD2 agrees at 7 bases. J was trimmed by 6 bases and V by 2 bases; bases with no gene match: 7. Per the germline V gene, CDR1 is LGHNA and CDR2 is YSLEER. The CDR3 totals 15 residues. This CDR3 reads CASSQSPGGRNEQFF. As DNA, the CDR3 is TGCGCCAGCAGCCAAAGCCCGGGGGGACGCAATGAGCAGTTCTTC.

V and J are TRBV30 and TRBJ1-1; maybe TRBD1 (6 bases). Germline V gives CDR1 GTSNPN, CDR2 SVGIG (reference sequence). Trimming removed 0 bases at V and 8 bases at J, with 25 bases between. CDR3 length equals 17 residues. The CDR3 here is CAWSVGFVVRGTLEAFF. Written as DNA, the CDR3 is TGTGCCTGGAGTGTAGGCTTTGTGGTTAGGGGGACGCTAGAAGCTTTCTTT.

The chain has TRBV5-1 and TRBJ2-1; TRBD2 agrees at 11 bases. The CDR3 loop spans 16 amino acids. CDR1 is SGHRS, CDR2 YFSETQ, per germline. V gave up 0 bases and J gave up 7 bases; unmatched junction bases: 6. The DNA of the CDR3 is TGCGCCAGCAGCTTGGGAACTAGCGGGAGCCTAAATGAGCAGTTCTTC. Its protein product is CASSLGTSGSLNEQFF.

This rearrangement joins TRBV5-1 to TRBJ2-5; D not certain. Germline V gene sequence: CDR1 SGHRS, CDR2 YFSETQ. The V gene lost 7 bases and the J gene lost 1 base, with 8 bases spanning the gap. The CDR3 loop spans 12 amino acids. This CDR3 reads CASRVPQETQYF. The CDR3 DNA follows: TGCGCCAGCCGGGTTCCCCAAGAGACCCAGTACTTC.

The V call is TRBV14, the J call TRBJ1-1; D not resolved. The CDR3 is 13 amino acids. V lost 4 bases, J lost 11 bases, and 17 bases lay in between. From germline, CDR1 is SGHDN and CDR2 FVKESK. CDR3 region: CASSLRGTLRAFF. The CDR3, as DNA: TGTGCCAGCAGCCTCCGTGGCACGCTGAGGGCTTTCTTT.

The chain is built from TRBV10-3 and TRBJ2-5; TRBD1 aligns across 7 bases. The CDR3 spans 12 residues. The V gene end was trimmed by 4 bases and the J gene end by 5 bases; junction bases not matched to a gene: 1. The germline V gene has CDR1 ENHRY and CDR2 SYGVKD. The CDR3 protein is CAISARGETQYF. CDR3 DNA sequence: TGTGCCATCAGTGCCAGGGGGGAGACCCAGTACTTC.

The chain uses TRBV28 and TRBJ2-5, with a weak D call TRBD2 (6 bases). The germline CDR1 and CDR2 sequences are MDHEN and SYDVKM. The CDR3 consists of 16 residues. V was pared by 2 bases and J by 5 bases, with 18 bases between. CDR3: CASSLGLGGSGETQYF. As DNA, the CDR3 is TGTGCCAGCAGTTTAGGGTTAGGAGGGTCCGGGGAGACCCAGTACTTC.

Only a few counts were recorded for this clone. This chain links TRBV28 with TRBJ2-1; D gene uncertain. This CDR3 has 10 residues. V gave up 7 bases and J gave up 5 bases, with 3 bases separating them. Germline V CDR1 and CDR2: MDHEN, SYDVKM. CDR3 region: CASKDNEQFF. CDR3 bases: TGTGCCAGCAAGGACAATGAGCAGTTCTTC. Combining the CDR3 with reference TRBV28 and TRBJ2-1 gives the whole variable domain DVKVTQSSRYLVKRTGEKVFLECVQDMDHENMFWYRQDPGLGLRLIYFSYDVKMKEKGDIPEGYSVSREKKERFSLILESASTNQTSMYLCASKDNEQFFGPGTRLTVL.

The chain links TRBV5-1 to TRBJ2-2; unclear D gene. The length of the CDR3 is 15 residues. CDR1 is SGHRS and CDR2 is YFSETQ in the germline V gene. V shed 0 bases and J shed 6 bases, with 12 bases lying between them. CDR3: CASSLEGFNAGELFF. DNA of the CDR3: TGCGCCAGCAGCTTGGAAGGGTTCAACGCCGGGGAGCTGTTTTTT. The full variable domain, in which reference TRBV5-1 and TRBJ2-2 provide the parts outside the CDR3, is KAGVTQTPRYLIKTRGQQVTLSCSPISGHRSVSWYQQTPGQGLQFLFEYFSETQRNKGNFPGRFSGRQFSNSRSEMNVSTLELGDSALYLCASSLEGFNAGELFFGEGSRLTVL.

This clone was observed a few times. The chain carries TRBV21-1 and TRBJ2-7; TRBD2 was called by the table and not checked on the DNA. TRBV21-1 is a recognized pseudogene. The CDR3 totals 14 residues. The CDR3 loop is CASRRTSGRCEQYF. CDR3 sequence (DNA): TGTGCCAGCAGGAGGACTAGCGGGAGGTGCGAGCAGTACTTC.

The chain joins TRBV5-6 to TRBJ1-4, with D perhaps TRBD1 (6 bases). CDR3 length: 14 residues. The germline V gene encodes CDR1 SGHDT and CDR2 YYEEEE. Deletions cut 4 bases from V and 6 bases from J, with 13 bases between. The CDR3 sequence: CASSLRRGDEKLFF. The CDR3 DNA sequence: TGTGCCAGCAGCCTTCGCAGGGGAGATGAAAAACTGTTTTTT.

The chain has TRBV27 and TRBJ2-7; possibly TRBD2 for D (6 bases). V lost 0 bases, J lost 2 bases, and 11 bases lay in between. CDR1 and CDR2 from the germline V gene are MNHEY and SMNVEV (reference sequence). The CDR3 extends over 15 amino acids. The CDR3 sequence is CASSLSAGPTYEQYF. CDR3 nucleotides: TGTGCCAGCAGTTTATCGGCGGGGCCTACCTACGAGCAGTACTTC.

The CDR3 sequence: CASSQEFRTGLYGYTF. DNA of the CDR3: TGTGCCAGCAGCCAAGAATTTCGGACAGGGTTATATGGCTACACCTTC. The J gene is TRBJ1-2, the V gene TRBV4-2; 8 bases align to TRBD1. The CDR3 is 16 residues long. Germline CDR1 and CDR2: LGHNA and YNFKEQ. V gave up 0 bases and J gave up 5 bases; unmatched junction bases: 8.

In the case of this clone: The same CDR3 also results from other DNA sequences found in this sample. This rearrangement joins TRBV11-2 to TRBJ1-2; D might be TRBD1 (5 bases). V was shortened by 1 base and J by 2 bases, with 14 bases between the two germline ends. The CDR3 length is 16 residues. Looked up from germline, CDR1 is SGHAT and CDR2 is FQNNGV. The CDR3 region is CASSLAGREGNYGYTF. The CDR3 DNA reads as TGTGCCAGCAGCTTAGCCGGCAGGGAGGGAAACTATGGCTACACCTTC.

The chain links TRBV6-1 to TRBJ2-7, with 7 bases identical to TRBD1. Germline-derived CDR1 and CDR2 are MNHNS and SASEGT. The CDR3 is made up of 17 amino acids. The ends lost 0 bases at V and 3 bases at J; junction bases unmatched: 11. The CDR3 coding sequence is TGTGCCAGCAGTGAAGCGGGGTACAGGGGCCTGCGCTACGAGCAGTACTTC. Translating it yields CASSEAGYRGLRYEQYF.

The genes are TRBV3-1 (or the pseudogene TRBV3-2) and TRBJ1-2, with D uncertain. Trimming took off 4 bases at V and 7 bases at J, with 13 bases between the two ends. The CDR3 runs 13 residues. Germline V gene data show CDR1 as LGHDT and CDR2 as YNNKEL (reference sequence). The CDR3 here is CASSPSGRSGYTF. The CDR3 DNA reads TGTGCCAGCAGCCCTAGCGGCAGGTCTGGCTACACCTTC.

The gene calls are TRBV3-1 (or the pseudogene TRBV3-2) and TRBJ2-3; the D gene is possibly TRBD2 (5 bases). CDR3 length: 16 residues. Germline V gene sequence: CDR1 LGHDT, CDR2 YNNKEL (reference sequence). V gave up 0 bases and J gave up 0 bases, with 10 bases separating them. CDR3 in DNA: TGTGCCAGCAGCCAAGAGCCTAGCCGTAGCACAGATACGCAGTATTTT. Its translation is CASSQEPSRSTDTQYF.

The count of this clone is one. V is TRBV5-1 and J is TRBJ1-2; 7 positions match TRBD1. From germline, CDR1 is SGHRS and CDR2 YFSETQ. V lost 3 bases and J lost 4; bases outside the gene matches: 6. This CDR3 has 14 amino acids. CDR3 bases: TGCGCCAGCAGCTCCACGGGGACAGCCTATGGCTACACCTTC. Amino acids: CASSSTGTAYGYTF.

The count of this clone is one. The chain joins TRBV3-1 (or the pseudogene TRBV3-2) to TRBJ2-3; D possibly matches TRBD1 or TRBD2 (5 bases each). The CDR3 runs to 16 residues. Germline V lookup: CDR1 LGHDT, CDR2 YNNKEL (reference sequence). V lost 1 base and J 4 bases, leaving 15 bases between the germline ends. CDR3 DNA sequence: TGTGCCAGCAGCCAAGTGTGGGGGAGTAGGGCAGATACGCAGTATTTT. Protein: CASSQVWGSRADTQYF.

This clone was observed many times. CDR3 protein: CASSAPGEFHEQYF. CDR3 nucleotides: TGTGCCAGCAGTGCACCCGGGGAGTTCCACGAGCAGTACTTC. The rearrangement uses TRBV25-1 and TRBJ2-7; maybe TRBD2 (5 bases). Germline V gives CDR1 MGHDK, CDR2 SYGVNS. The CDR3 consists of 14 residues. V lost 4 bases and J 5 bases, leaving 15 bases between the germline ends.

The rearrangement joins TRBV4-1 to TRBJ1-1; 8 bases line up with TRBD1. Looked up from germline, CDR1 is MGHRA and CDR2 is YSYEKL. V was pared by 1 base and J by 1 base, with 2 bases of the junction left unmatched. This CDR3 region has 15 residues. The CDR3 region is CASSQVGTGNTEAFF. As DNA, the CDR3 is TGCGCCAGCAGCCAAGTCGGGACAGGGAACACTGAAGCTTTCTTT.

This chain joins TRBV28 and TRBJ1-5, with D perhaps TRBD1 (5 bases). CDR1 and CDR2 (germline): MDHEN, SYDVKM. V dropped 5 bases and J dropped 4 bases, with 12 bases sitting between them. The CDR3 sequence is 14 residues long. The CDR3 DNA reads TGTGCCAGCAGTCCGCGGGGGGAAAATCAGCCCCAGCATTTT. Residues: CASSPRGENQPQHF.

The chain links TRBV2 to TRBJ1-5; possibly TRBD1 for D (5 bases). This CDR3 comprises 12 residues. The ends were cut back, 2 bases at V and 6 bases at J, with 5 bases in the middle. From germline, CDR1 is SNHLY and CDR2 FYNNEI. The CDR3 sequence is CASSERGQPQHF. In nucleotides, the CDR3 is TGTGCCAGCAGTGAAAGGGGTCAGCCCCAGCATTTT. Variable domain in full (rest from reference TRBV2 and TRBJ1-5): EPEVTQTPSHQVTQMGQEVILRCVPISNHLYFYWYRQILGQKVEFLVSFYNNEISEKSEIFDDQFSVERPDGSNFTLKIRSTKLEDSAMYFCASSERGQPQHFGDGTRLSIL.